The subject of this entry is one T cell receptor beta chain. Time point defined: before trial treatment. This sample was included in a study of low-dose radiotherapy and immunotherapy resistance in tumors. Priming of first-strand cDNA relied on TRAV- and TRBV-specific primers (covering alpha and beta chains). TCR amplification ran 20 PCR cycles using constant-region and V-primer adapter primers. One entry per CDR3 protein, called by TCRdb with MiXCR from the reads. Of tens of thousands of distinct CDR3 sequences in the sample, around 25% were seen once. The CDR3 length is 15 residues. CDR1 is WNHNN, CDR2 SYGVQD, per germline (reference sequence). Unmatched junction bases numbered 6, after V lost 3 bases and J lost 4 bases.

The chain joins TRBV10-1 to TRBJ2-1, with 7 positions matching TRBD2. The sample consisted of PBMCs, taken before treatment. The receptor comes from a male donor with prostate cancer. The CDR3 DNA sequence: TGCGCCAGCAGTGAATCCGGGGGGTATTACAATGAGCAGTTCTTC. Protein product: CASSESGGYYNEQFF.